The sequence of this T cell receptor (beta chain) was determined in a study of cytomegalovirus exposure and HLA in healthy donors. Donors in the study were healthy people who gave bone marrow. A note on this clone: The antigen is undetermined.

Points from the study as a whole: Many donors carried some public TCRs, although rarity characterized most TCR sequences. On later analysis, the bulk of CMV-associated TCR beta chains appeared to be HLA-restricted.

The PCR contained 60 Vbeta and 13 Jbeta primers. Sequenced by immunoSEQ multiplex PCR; TCRdb stores in-frame clones only, minus some. Seen in this sample are under 250,000 clones; the ten most common clones hold around 1.1%. Per germline, CDR1 MDHEN and CDR2 SYDVKM. The V end was cut by 7 bases, the J end by 7 bases, with 26 bases between. The CDR3 is made up of 16 amino acids. The source is a girl aged 2 to 9 in good health and CMV-seropositive. The rearrangement links TRBV28 to TRBJ2-7, with no clear D. The sample was PBMCs. CDR3 sequence reads: CASTKPTPLNPSEQYF. The CDR3 DNA reads TGTGCCAGCACCAAACCGACTCCCCTGAATCCGAGTGAGCAGTACTTC.